Following are 31 T cell receptor beta chains from one sample sequenced in a study of response to subunit inactivated influenza vaccine. From the RT-PCR reads, TCRdb called clonotypes with MiXCR, one entry per CDR3 protein. The top ten hold over 8.5% of the sample, which has 500,000 to 750,000 distinct CDR3 sequences, 14% seen once. The sequenced sample was PBMCs from blood, obtained roughly 12 days after vaccination. The receptor source for this set is a man in his fifties or sixties who received an inactivated influenza vaccine.

This clonotype was seen a few times. The chain carries TRBV7-6 and TRBJ1-6, with 7 bases identical to TRBD1. V was clipped by 4 bases and J by 4 bases; unmatched bases: 13. The CDR3 runs to 18 residues. The V gene's germline CDR1 is SGHVS and CDR2 FNYEAQ. The CDR3 is CASSSYGRGIGYNSPLHF. The CDR3 DNA sequence: TGTGCCAGCAGCTCATACGGCAGGGGGATAGGGTATAATTCACCCCTCCACTTT. The whole variable domain, remainder taken from reference TRBV7-6 and TRBJ1-6, is GAGVSQSPRYKVTKRGQDVALRCDPISGHVSLYWYRQALGQGPEFLTYFNYEAQQDKSGLPNDRFSAERPEGSISTLTIQRTEQRDSAMYRCASSSYGRGIGYNSPLHFGNGTRLTVT.

The rearrangement uses TRBV4-1 and TRBJ2-3; 9 nucleotides line up with TRBD1. J was trimmed by 7 bases and V by 4 bases; bases with no gene match: 12. Looked up from germline, CDR1 is MGHRA and CDR2 is YSYEKL. The CDR3 spans 16 residues. In DNA form, the CDR3 reads TGCGCCAGCAGCCCCGGACCGGGACAGGGTCAATATACGCAGTATTTT. Protein sequence: CASSPGPGQGQYTQYF.

This clonotype has at least ten counts. The V and J genes are TRBV12-3 or TRBV12-4 and TRBJ1-1; TRBD1 matches 12 bases. V trimming: 3 bases; J trimming: 11 bases; junction bases outside the gene matches: 4. The length of the CDR3 is 13 residues. CDR3 nucleotide sequence: TGTGCCAGCAGTTTGGGGACAGGGGGCGATGCTTTCTTT. Protein sequence: CASSLGTGGDAFF.

The rearrangement joins TRBV5-1 to TRBJ2-3; D remains ambiguous. The ends were cut back, 4 bases at V and 2 bases at J, with 8 bases in the middle. The germline CDR1 and CDR2 sequences are SGHRS and YFSETQ. The CDR3 is 13 residues long. For the CDR3, the DNA is TGCGCCAGCAGCAAACCGACCACAGATACGCAGTATTTT. Its translation is CASSKPTTDTQYF.

This clonotype has only a few counts. This chain links TRBV10-3 with TRBJ2-7; the match to TRBD2 covers 8 bases. CDR1 and CDR2 from the germline V gene are ENHRY and SYGVKD. CDR3 size: 13 residues. The V and J ends lost 10 bases and 0 bases, in that order; junction bases with no gene match: 5. CDR3 bases: TGTGCCACCGTAGCGGGGCTCTCCTACGAGCAGTACTTC. Protein: CATVAGLSYEQYF.

This clonotype was found a few times. The rearrangement joins TRBV10-3 to TRBJ1-6; D unclear. The ends were cut back, 2 bases at V and 5 bases at J, with 4 bases in the middle. The CDR3 has 13 amino acids. CDR1 is ENHRY, CDR2 SYGVKD, per germline. CDR3 in amino acids: CAISEADNSPLHF. In nucleotides, the CDR3 is TGTGCCATCAGTGAGGCGGATAATTCACCCCTCCACTTT.

This clonotype was observed a single time. The chain has TRBV6-5 and TRBJ2-7; D remains ambiguous. There are 13 residues in the CDR3. Trimming removed 0 bases at V and 3 bases at J, with 6 bases between. Germline lookup yields CDR1 MNHEY and CDR2 SVGAGI. CDR3 nucleotides: TGTGCCAGCAGTTACTCACGTAACTACGAGCAGTACTTC. The encoded protein is CASSYSRNYEQYF.

This sequence joins TRBV29-1 and TRBJ2-5; no reliable D call. The CDR3 totals 10 residues. Germline V gene lookup returns CDR1 SQVTM and CDR2 ANQGSEA. Trimming took 0 bases from V and 11 from J, leaving 7 bases between them. In DNA form, the CDR3 reads TGCAGCGTTGAAGAGGACCCTCAGTACTTC. Protein product: CSVEEDPQYF.

This clonotype has a handful of counts. The chain joins TRBV7-8 to TRBJ2-7, with D unresolved. In germline, CDR1 is SGHVS, CDR2 FQNEAQ. The CDR3 extends over 14 amino acids. V was shortened by 5 bases and J by 2 bases, with 13 bases between the two germline ends. CDR3 nucleotide sequence: TGTGCCAGCAGCCCCCCGGGCAGAGCCTACGAGCAGTACTTC. Amino acids: CASSPPGRAYEQYF.

The chain recombines TRBV18 with TRBJ2-5, with D hard to call. Germline V gives CDR1 KGHSH, CDR2 LQKENI. The CDR3 is 14 residues long. Trimming shortened V by 2 bases and J by 0 bases, and 7 bases separated the two germline ends. The CDR3 nucleotides are TGTGCCAGCTCACCAGCCAGCAACCAAGAGACCCAGTACTTC. Amino acids: CASSPASNQETQYF.

The chain recombines TRBV7-2 with TRBJ2-3; the D gene could be TRBD1 or TRBD2 (5 bases each). The CDR3 is 15 residues long. From germline, CDR1 is SGHTA and CDR2 FQGNSA. V was cut by 4 bases and J by 1 base, with 12 bases left in between. CDR3 amino acids: CASSSGTFRTDTQYF. Here the CDR3 DNA reads TGTGCCAGCAGCTCCGGGACCTTTCGCACAGATACGCAGTATTTT.

This rearrangement joins TRBV4-3 to TRBJ2-5; D remains unclear. Germline CDR1 reads LGHNA; CDR2 reads YSLEER. V lost 0 bases to trimming and J lost 4 bases, with 15 bases between them. This CDR3 contains 16 residues. CDR3 coding DNA: TGCGCCAGCAGCCAAGATCTAGTACAGTCAGGAGAGACCCAGTACTTC. Residues: CASSQDLVQSGETQYF.

The table lists this clonotype with a few counts. This sequence joins TRBV13 and TRBJ1-5, with 7 bases that match TRBD1. This CDR3 contains 17 residues. The J segment lost 0 bases and the V segment lost 4 bases, leaving 9 bases of the junction unmatched. Germline V gene data show CDR1 as PRHDT and CDR2 as FYEKMQ (reference sequence). The CDR3 region is CASSSGGTVYSNQPQHF. The CDR3 bases are TGTGCCAGCAGCTCAGGGGGGACAGTCTATAGCAATCAGCCCCAGCATTTT.

This clonotype appeared a few times. The J gene is TRBJ2-7, the V gene TRBV3-1; weak D call: TRBD2 (6 bases). The CDR3 consists of 14 residues. The V gene's germline CDR1 is LGHDT and CDR2 YNNKEL (reference sequence). Between the trimmed V and J ends, which lost 5 bases and 1 base, there was a span of 12 bases. CDR3 DNA: TGTGCCAGCAGCGTCCAGGCGGGGTCCTACGAGCAGTACTTC. Encoded protein: CASSVQAGSYEQYF.

This clonotype was seen a few times. V and J are TRBV3-1 and TRBJ1-2; 10 nucleotides align to TRBD1. There are 16 residues in the CDR3. The trim removed 4 bases at V and 7 bases at J, leaving 12 bases unmatched. From germline, CDR1 is LGHDT and CDR2 YNNKEL (reference sequence). The CDR3 protein is CASSPKTLTGGTGYTF. The DNA for the CDR3 is TGTGCCAGCAGCCCCAAAACCCTGACAGGGGGCACTGGCTACACCTTC.

This clonotype was detected only a few times. The rearrangement joins TRBV20-1 to TRBJ1-1; D is ambiguous. The CDR3 spans 13 residues. Germline V gene lookup returns CDR1 DFQATT and CDR2 SNEGSKA (reference sequence). The ends were cut back, 8 bases at V and 1 base at J, with 14 bases in the middle. Written as DNA, the CDR3 is TGCAGTTCAAACCCAACAGAGAACACTGAAGCTTTCTTT. Its translation: CSSNPTENTEAFF.

This clonotype was detected a few times. In nucleotides, the CDR3 is TGTGCCAGCAGAATGACTAGCGGGGGGGCCTTCGATACGCAGTATTTT. This encodes CASRMTSGGAFDTQYF. The V gene is TRBV12-3 or TRBV12-4, the J gene TRBJ2-3; TRBD2 matches at 14 bases. CDR3 length: 16 amino acids. J was trimmed by 6 bases and V by 6 bases; bases with no gene match: 8.

This clonotype was found a few times. This chain connects TRBV28 to TRBJ2-5, with a weak D call TRBD1 (5 bases). Germline V lookup: CDR1 MDHEN, CDR2 SYDVKM. V was shortened by 7 bases and J by 7 bases, with 13 bases between the two germline ends. This CDR3 region has 12 residues. As DNA, the CDR3 is TGTGCCAGCATCTCGACAGCCAGGACCCAGTACTTC. Protein sequence: CASISTARTQYF.

The rearrangement links TRBV5-5 to TRBJ2-5; 9 nucleotides match TRBD2. The CDR3 runs 18 residues. Germline CDR1 SGHKS, CDR2 YYEKEE (reference sequence). V was pared by 0 bases and J by 5 bases, with 14 bases of the junction left unmatched. DNA for the CDR3: TGTGCCAGCAGCTTGGATGCTCTAGCGGGGCGGTCTAGGGAGACCCAGTACTTC. As protein: CASSLDALAGRSRETQYF. Supplemented by reference TRBV5-5 and TRBJ2-5, the full variable domain reads DAGVTQSPTHLIKTRGQQVTLRCSPISGHKSVSWYQQVLGQGPQFIFQYYEKEERGRGNFPDRFSARQFPNYSSELNVNALLLGDSALYLCASSLDALAGRSRETQYFGPGTRLLVL.

This clonotype has only a few counts. This chain joins TRBV28 and TRBJ2-7; 8 nucleotides match TRBD2. J gave up 2 bases and V 5 bases, and 8 bases lay outside the gene matches. CDR3 length equals 15 residues. CDR1 is MDHEN, CDR2 SYDVKM, per germline. The CDR3 DNA sequence: TGTGCCAGCAGTGCATCCGGGACTAGACCCTACGAGCAGTACTTC. As protein: CASSASGTRPYEQYF.

The V gene is TRBV5-1, the J gene TRBJ2-5; D is possibly TRBD1 (5 bases). Germline CDR1 is SGHRS and CDR2 is YFSETQ. Trimming took off 3 bases at V and 5 bases at J, with 14 bases between the two ends. The CDR3 has 14 amino acids. CDR3: CASSSDIPGETQYF. DNA of the CDR3: TGCGCCAGCAGCTCGGACATTCCTGGGGAGACCCAGTACTTC. The entire variable domain, with the rest obtained from reference TRBV5-1 and TRBJ2-5, is as follows: KAGVTQTPRYLIKTRGQQVTLSCSPISGHRSVSWYQQTPGQGLQFLFEYFSETQRNKGNFPGRFSGRQFSNSRSEMNVSTLELGDSALYLCASSSDIPGETQYFGPGTRLLVL.

The chain is built from TRBV12-3 or TRBV12-4 and TRBJ2-5; D gene ambiguous. The germline V and J ends were trimmed by 0 bases and 0 bases, with 8 bases remaining between them. This CDR3 comprises 15 residues. The CDR3, as DNA: TGTGCCAGCAGTTTAGCGATACGGGACCAAGAGACCCAGTACTTC. Translating gives CASSLAIRDQETQYF.

Only a few counts were recorded for this clonotype. This sequence joins TRBV20-1 and TRBJ1-1; 7 positions agree with TRBD1. Germline CDR1 reads DFQATT; CDR2 reads SNEGSKA (reference sequence). V lost 3 bases, J lost 4 bases, and 5 bases stayed unmatched. CDR3 length: 13 amino acids. CDR3 region: CSASDRVSTEAFF. DNA for the CDR3: TGCAGTGCTAGCGACAGGGTGAGCACTGAAGCTTTCTTT.

This clonotype was seen more than once but under ten times. The V and J genes are TRBV7-2 and TRBJ1-4; D uncertain. Germline-derived CDR1 and CDR2 are SGHTA and FQGNSA. The CDR3 spans 12 residues. The V end was cut by 5 bases, the J end by 7 bases, with 8 bases between. CDR3 bases: TGTGCCAGCAGCGCCCTTGGTGAAAAACTGTTTTTT. Encoded protein: CASSALGEKLFF.

J is TRBJ2-1 and V is TRBV24-1, with 11 bases identical to TRBD2. V lost 7 bases, J lost 7 bases, and 5 bases stayed unmatched. Germline V gene sequence: CDR1 KGHDR, CDR2 SFDVKD. The CDR3 is 14 amino acids. DNA for the CDR3: TGTGCCACCAGCTCGACTAGCGGGATTAATGAGCAGTTCTTC. Translating gives CATSSTSGINEQFF.

V and J are TRBV28 and TRBJ2-4; 13 bases agree with TRBD2. From germline, CDR1 is MDHEN and CDR2 SYDVKM. V was pared by 5 bases and J by 5 bases, with 6 bases of the junction left unmatched. This CDR3 region has 16 residues. Here the CDR3 reads CASSVTGTSGENIQYF. Written as DNA, the CDR3 is TGTGCCAGCAGTGTAACCGGGACTAGCGGGGAAAACATTCAGTACTTC.

Regarding this clonotype: At one end the junction does not follow the germline gene, possibly because of a read error. The V gene is TRBV7-2, the J gene TRBJ1-6; D gene ambiguous. The CDR3 is made up of 12 amino acids. Germline V gene lookup returns CDR1 SGHTA and CDR2 FQGNSA. The CDR3: CASSFTNSPFHF. CDR3 bases: TGTGCCAGCAGCTTCACTAATTCACCCTTCCACTTT.

The CDR3 region has the DNA TGCAGTGCTGAGGGAGGAGGGGCCTACGAGCAGTACTTC. Encoded protein: CSAEGGGAYEQYF. J is TRBJ2-7 and V is TRBV20-1, with D possibly matching TRBD2 (6 bases). From germline, CDR1 is DFQATT and CDR2 SNEGSKA (reference sequence). This CDR3 has 13 residues. Trimming left V 5 bases short and J 2 bases short, with 13 bases between.

This clonotype was counted ten times or more. The V call is TRBV7-9, the J call TRBJ2-7; 10 nucleotides line up with TRBD2. Trimming took 3 bases from V and 4 from J; bases not matched to a gene: 3. The CDR3 totals 14 residues. CDR1 is SEHNR, CDR2 FQNEAQ, per germline (reference sequence). This CDR3 is CASSFSGRAYEQYF. The CDR3 nucleotides are TGTGCCAGCAGCTTCAGCGGGAGGGCATACGAGCAGTACTTC.

This rearrangement joins TRBV11-2 to TRBJ2-1, with TRBD2 matching 7 bases. Germline CDR1 reads SGHAT; CDR2 reads FQNNGV. Losses at the gene ends were 5 bases for V and 13 bases for J; bases not matched to a gene: 11. The CDR3 contains 13 residues. CDR3 in amino acids: CASSQEDGLVQFF. Here the CDR3 DNA reads TGTGCCAGCAGCCAAGAAGATGGACTAGTACAGTTCTTC.

Only one count was recorded for this clonotype. This chain joins TRBV19 and TRBJ2-1, with TRBD2 identical over 10 bases. V was clipped by 7 bases and J by 6 bases; unmatched bases: 9. The length of the CDR3 is 15 residues. CDR1 is LNHDA, CDR2 SQIVND, per germline (reference sequence). CDR3 protein: CASTMSGRAPNEQFF. The CDR3 nucleotides are TGTGCCAGTACCATGAGCGGGAGGGCCCCCAATGAGCAGTTCTTC.